The clone carrying this TCR beta chain was counted only a few times. Its antigen remains unidentified. MiXCR, run by TCRdb on the RT-PCR reads, gives a single entry per CDR3 protein. This table has 250,000 to 350,000 distinct CDR3 sequences, around 22% appearing once. The sample originates from a study of response to subunit inactivated influenza vaccine. V was clipped by 0 bases and J by 0 bases, with 8 bases between them. The CDR3 runs to 15 residues. Per germline, CDR1 LGHDT and CDR2 YNNKEL (reference sequence). Study-wide points: Researchers suggested that each seasonal influenza vaccination recruits few new T cells.

This chain connects TRBV3-1 to TRBJ2-5; no firm D call. Sequencing was performed on PBMCs from blood, taken roughly 20 months after vaccination. This sequence originates from a man between 45 and 75 years old who received an inactivated influenza vaccine. The CDR3, as DNA: TGTGCCAGCAGCCAAGAGGGCAGCTACCAAGAGACCCAGTACTTC. Translating gives CASSQEGSYQETQYF.